Following are 26 T cell receptor beta chains from one sample sequenced in a study of CD8+CD57+ T cells in acquired aplastic anemia. Genomic DNA acted as the template from which TCR beta VDJ combination and CDR3 sequence profiling were carried out. MiXCR was run by TCRdb on the reads, yielding one entry per CDR3 protein. The sample lists some 190,000 distinct CDR3 sequences, 45% to 50% seen once, with roughly 3% in the top ten. Sequences were obtained from sorted CD4+, CD8+, or CD8+CD57+ T cells (not recorded which) from PBMCs. These receptors all stem from a human donor in good health.

This clonotype has just a few counts. The chain joins TRBV29-1 to TRBJ1-2, with 9 bases aligning to TRBD1. Germline CDR1 SQVTM, CDR2 ANQGSEA. V gave up 7 bases and J gave up 4 bases; unmatched junction bases: 19. The CDR3 is 17 amino acids. CDR3: CSAEEGQGSWLSYGYTF. Written as DNA, the CDR3 is TGCAGCGCCGAGGAGGGACAGGGAAGCTGGCTTTCCTATGGCTACACCTTC.

This clonotype was seen at least ten times. The chain links TRBV20-1 to TRBJ1-1; no clear D gene. Germline values: CDR1 DFQATT, CDR2 SNEGSKA (reference sequence). This CDR3 is built from 14 residues. The V end was cut by 0 bases, the J end by 6 bases, with 14 bases between. This CDR3 reads CSARDPSSGAEAFF. CDR3 DNA: TGCAGTGCTAGAGACCCCTCTTCTGGCGCTGAAGCTTTCTTT.

This clonotype appeared many times. The chain employs TRBV7-6 and TRBJ2-1; TRBD1 matches at 9 bases. With V trimmed by 8 bases and J by 5 bases, 7 bases remained unmatched. Germline loops: CDR1 SGHVS, CDR2 FNYEAQ. The CDR3 spans 14 residues. The CDR3, as DNA: TGTGCCAGCCAACAGGGGGCAGCGGACAATGAGCAGTTCTTC. Translation gives CASQQGAADNEQFF.

This clonotype appeared a few times. This chain connects TRBV4-3 to TRBJ1-5; D ambiguous. CDR3 length: 13 residues. The V end lost 1 base, the J end lost 7 bases, and 8 bases lay between the germline ends. In germline, CDR1 is LGHNA, CDR2 YSLEER. CDR3 sequence: CASSQGRLQPQHF. Written as DNA, the CDR3 is TGCGCCAGCAGCCAAGGTCGGCTCCAGCCCCAGCATTTT.

In this sample, this clonotype turned up a few times. The rearrangement links TRBV10-3 to TRBJ1-2, with a tentative D call TRBD1 (6 bases). Deletions cut 4 bases from V and 6 bases from J, with 15 bases between. CDR3 size: 14 residues. Germline V gene sequence: CDR1 ENHRY, CDR2 SYGVKD. The DNA of the CDR3 is TGTGCCATCAGTGCGCGGGGGGCAGCGGATGGCTACACCTTC. This gives the protein CAISARGAADGYTF.

Comments on this clonotype: This clone may be a read error of a much larger clone one base away. The chain is built from TRBV7-3 and TRBJ1-5, with 8 bases matching TRBD1. V was pared by 3 bases and J by 4 bases, with 17 bases of the junction left unmatched. CDR3 length: 19 residues. Per the germline V gene, CDR1 is SGHTA and CDR2 is FQGTGA. Here the CDR3 DNA reads TGTGCCAGCAGCTTTACCCTACGTCGACAACAGGGGGGGAATCAGCCCCAGCATTTT. It codes for CASSFTLRRQQGGNQPQHF.

The chain links TRBV2 to TRBJ2-2, with 10 nucleotides matching TRBD1. The V gene's germline CDR1 is SNHLY and CDR2 FYNNEI. The CDR3 is 15 amino acids. Germline trimming cut 8 bases from V and 4 bases from J; bases unmatched to any gene: 7. Here the CDR3 DNA reads TGTGCCAGCGGGAGACAGGGGGCTGGCACCGGGGAGCTGTTTTTT. As protein: CASGRQGAGTGELFF.

In the case of this clonotype: A read error is possible here, since a much larger clone lies one base away. The chain links TRBV7-2 to TRBJ2-3; D gene uncertain. Trimming stripped 5 bases from V and 7 bases from J, with 10 bases between. CDR1 and CDR2 (germline): SGHTA, FQGNSA. The CDR3 runs 12 residues. The CDR3 loop is CASSPRRHTQYF. The CDR3 region has the DNA TGTGCCAGCAGCCCCCGCAGACATACGCAGTATTTT.

The chain recombines TRBV6-1 with TRBJ1-3; 10 bases are shared with TRBD1. The CDR3 is 14 amino acids. V shed 6 bases and J 6 bases; nucleotides not matched to a gene: 5. CDR1 and CDR2 (germline): MNHNS, SASEGT. CDR3 in amino acids: CASSQTGGVNTIYF. Written as DNA, the CDR3 is TGTGCCAGCAGCCAGACAGGGGGCGTAAACACCATATATTTT.

This chain connects TRBV10-3 to TRBJ1-2; unclear D gene. The ends were cut back, 6 bases at V and 5 bases at J, with 13 bases in the middle. CDR1 ENHRY and CDR2 SYGVKD come from the germline V gene. The CDR3 runs to 13 residues. CDR3 DNA: TGTGCCATCAGCGAAGGAGATGATTATGGCTACACCTTC. Protein: CAISEGDDYGYTF.

This clonotype was recorded at least ten times. The genes are TRBV10-3 and TRBJ2-7; 7 bases agree with TRBD1. V lost 3 bases, J lost 4 bases, and 15 bases stayed unmatched. The length of the CDR3 is 17 residues. In germline, CDR1 is ENHRY, CDR2 SYGVKD. CDR3 residues: CAISDRTGEARGYEQYF. CDR3 bases: TGTGCCATCAGTGACCGGACAGGCGAAGCTCGAGGGTACGAGCAGTACTTC.

This clonotype was counted between two and nine times. This sequence joins TRBV2 and TRBJ2-5; D ambiguous. V was cut by 3 bases and J by 5 bases, with 10 bases left in between. CDR1 and CDR2 from the germline V gene are SNHLY and FYNNEI. There are 13 residues in the CDR3. The CDR3 protein is CASSDRVWETQYF. The CDR3 DNA sequence: TGTGCCAGCAGTGACCGTGTATGGGAGACCCAGTACTTC. The full variable domain, rest sourced from reference TRBV2 and TRBJ2-5, is EPEVTQTPSHQVTQMGQEVILRCVPISNHLYFYWYRQILGQKVEFLVSFYNNEISEKSEIFDDQFSVERPDGSNFTLKIRSTKLEDSAMYFCASSDRVWETQYFGPGTRLLVL.

The rearrangement links TRBV4-1 to TRBJ1-6; perhaps TRBD1 as D (6 bases). The CDR3 has 14 residues. V dropped 1 base and J dropped 10 bases, with 11 bases sitting between them. Germline values: CDR1 MGHRA, CDR2 YSYEKL. In nucleotides, the CDR3 is TGCGCCAGCAGCCAAGCCCAGGGGAGGTCACCCCTCCACTTT. Protein sequence: CASSQAQGRSPLHF.

This chain connects TRBV10-1 to TRBJ2-7; tentatively, D is TRBD1 (6 bases). This CDR3 has 12 amino acids. V was shortened by 8 bases and J by 7 bases, with 15 bases between the two germline ends. Germline V gene data show CDR1 as WNHNN and CDR2 as SYGVQD (reference sequence). CDR3 loop: CASSNRVGEQYF. CDR3 bases: TGCGCCAGCTCAAACAGGGTTGGGGAGCAGTACTTC.

This clonotype was seen repeatedly, ten times or more. The chain couples TRBV7-2 to TRBJ1-6; a possible D gene is TRBD1 (6 bases). The CDR3 extends over 16 amino acids. Germline CDR1 is SGHTA and CDR2 is FQGNSA. V shed 5 bases and J shed 5 bases, with 16 bases lying between them. The CDR3 sequence: CASSPSTGLHNSPLHF. Here the CDR3 DNA reads TGTGCCAGCAGCCCCTCGACAGGCTTACATAATTCACCCCTCCACTTT.

This clonotype has at least ten counts. The chain combines TRBV25-1 with TRBJ2-7; D remains ambiguous. The germline V gene has CDR1 MGHDK and CDR2 SYGVNS. Trimming cost V 2 bases and J 4 bases, with 12 bases left between them. CDR3 length equals 14 residues. The CDR3 coding sequence is TGTGCCAGCAGTGAAGGGCCGTGGGGTTACGAGCAGTACTTC. It codes for CASSEGPWGYEQYF.

The chain combines TRBV5-1 with TRBJ1-6; no reliable D call. Germline V gene data show CDR1 as SGHRS and CDR2 as YFSETQ. Trimming removed 2 bases from V and 8 bases from J, with 8 bases in between. CDR3 length: 13 residues. In DNA form, the CDR3 reads TGCGCCAGCAGCTTAGGACGAGATTCACCCCTCCACTTT. It specifies CASSLGRDSPLHF.

This clonotype has only a few counts. V gene TRBV10-3 combines with J gene TRBJ2-7; 8 bases line up with TRBD1. The CDR3 has 15 residues. V dropped 6 bases and J dropped 1; count of bases not matched to a gene: 8. CDR1 is ENHRY and CDR2 is SYGVKD in the germline V gene. CDR3 sequence reads: CAIRETGVGSYEQYF. CDR3 DNA: TGTGCCATCAGAGAGACAGGGGTCGGGTCCTACGAGCAGTACTTC.

This clonotype occurred many times. The V and J genes are TRBV6-1 and TRBJ2-3, with 11 bases fitting TRBD1. Per germline, CDR1 MNHNS and CDR2 SASEGT. This CDR3 is built from 15 residues. V gave up 6 bases and J gave up 2 bases; unmatched junction bases: 4. CDR3 sequence reads: CASRGQGASTDTQYF. In nucleotides, the CDR3 is TGTGCCAGCAGAGGACAGGGGGCCTCCACAGATACGCAGTATTTT.

This clonotype was picked up many times. V is TRBV7-8 and J is TRBJ2-7, with TRBD1 identical over 12 bases. Per germline, CDR1 SGHVS and CDR2 FQNEAQ. Trimming took 5 bases from V and 0 from J; bases not matched to a gene: 5. This CDR3 has 16 amino acids. The CDR3 region has the DNA TGTGCCAGCAGCCCGCGGGACAGGGGGCTCTCCTACGAGCAGTACTTC. It specifies CASSPRDRGLSYEQYF.

The V call is TRBV11-2, the J call TRBJ2-7; D not certain. Germline-derived CDR1 and CDR2 are SGHAT and FQNNGV. The CDR3 is 16 residues long. V dropped 2 bases and J dropped 3 bases, with 17 bases sitting between them. CDR3 DNA: TGTGCCAGCAGCTTAAGTCGGGCGGTGACCTACTACGAGCAGTACTTC. It encodes CASSLSRAVTYYEQYF. Based on the CDR3 plus reference TRBV11-2 and TRBJ2-7, the full variable domain is EAGVAQSPRYKIIEKRQSVAFWCNPISGHATLYWYQQILGQGPKLLIQFQNNGVVDDSQLPKDRFSAERLKGVDSTLKIQPAKLEDSAVYLCASSLSRAVTYYEQYFGPGTRLTVT.

In this sample, this clonotype turned up many times. This chain connects TRBV24-1 to TRBJ1-2; D is unclear. CDR1 is KGHDR and CDR2 is SFDVKD in the germline V gene. This CDR3 contains 11 residues. Trimming stripped 0 bases from V and 8 bases from J, with 3 bases between. The CDR3 DNA follows: TGTGCCACCAGTGATTTGTCCGGCTACACCTTC. Residues: CATSDLSGYTF.

This clonotype was counted a few times. The CDR3 does not end in the conserved phenylalanine or tryptophan, so this is likely a read error. The limits of the CDR3 on the DNA are not certain, so only TCRdb's listed CDR3 is given. The V gene is TRBV13, the J gene TRBJ2-7; the tabulated D call, TRBD2, remains unverified against the DNA. The CDR3 has 9 amino acids, counting both end residues. Germline assignment: CDR1 PRHDT and CDR2 FYEKMQ (reference sequence). This CDR3 is CASSPGAAG.

The CDR3 DNA sequence: TGTGCCAGCAGTTTATACCCCAGGGACAATGAAGCTTTCTTT. It codes for CASSLYPRDNEAFF. This chain joins TRBV28 and TRBJ1-1, with D tentatively TRBD1 (6 bases). The length of the CDR3 is 14 residues. Germline CDR1 MDHEN, CDR2 SYDVKM. Trimming removed 1 base from V and 7 bases from J, with 13 bases in between. Full variable domain (rest looked up from reference TRBV28 and TRBJ1-1): DVKVTQSSRYLVKRTGEKVFLECVQDMDHENMFWYRQDPGLGLRLIYFSYDVKMKEKGDIPEGYSVSREKKERFSLILESASTNQTSMYLCASSLYPRDNEAFFGQGTRLTVV.

This clonotype has at least ten counts. This chain uses TRBV5-1 with TRBJ2-1, with D possibly TRBD1 on 6 matching bases. The CDR3 length is 15 residues. Germline CDR1 and CDR2: SGHRS and YFSETQ. V lost 1 base and J 2 bases, leaving 10 bases between the germline ends. CDR3 amino acids: CASSLSGQTYNEQFF. As DNA, the CDR3 is TGCGCCAGCAGCTTGTCTGGACAGACCTACAATGAGCAGTTCTTC.

About this clonotype itself: The junction departs from the called germline gene at one end, perhaps through a read error. The J gene is TRBJ2-5, the V gene TRBV24-1; D may correspond to TRBD1 or TRBD2 (6 bases each). CDR1 and CDR2 (germline): KGHDR, SFDVKD. The CDR3 has 17 residues. The CDR3 is CATSDFGDWRGQEAQYF. CDR3 DNA sequence: TGTGCCACCAGTGATTTCGGAGACTGGCGGGGACAAGAGGCCCAGTACTTC.